Shown below are 8 T cell receptor beta chains from a single sample sequenced in a study of blood T cell repertoires in COVID-19. Profiling relied on immunoSEQ multiplex PCR, and the TCRdb table lists in-frame clones only, not all of them. The profile shows roughly 100,000 clones, approximately 80% of them singletons. Sequencing used peripheral blood. The origin of the receptors is a human donor in a cohort sampled during active COVID-19.

The chain employs TRBV19 and TRBJ1-6; D not resolved. The CDR3 is 12 residues long. Germline CDR1 reads LNHDA; CDR2 reads SQIVND (reference sequence). Trimming took 4 bases from V and 9 from J, leaving 7 bases between them. The CDR3 region is CASSNGFSPLHF. CDR3 nucleotides: TGTGCCAGTAGTAACGGTTTTTCACCCCTCCACTTT.

The chain employs TRBV2 and TRBJ1-1; a possible D gene is TRBD1 (5 bases). The CDR3 is 13 residues long. Germline CDR1 and CDR2: SNHLY and FYNNEI. V lost 5 bases, J lost 1 base, and 8 bases lay in between. The CDR3 protein is CASSSTGNTEAFF. The CDR3 DNA follows: TGTGCCAGCAGTTCCACAGGGAACACTGAAGCTTTCTTT.

The rearrangement uses TRBV18 and TRBJ2-5; 9 bases align to TRBD1. Germline V gene sequence: CDR1 KGHSH, CDR2 LQKENI. This CDR3 is 14 amino acids long. The V gene end was trimmed by 6 bases and the J gene end by 2 bases; junction bases not matched to a gene: 4. CDR3 loop: CASSKDRGQETQYF. CDR3 in DNA: TGTGCCAGCTCTAAGGACAGGGGACAAGAGACCCAGTACTTC. Variable domain in full (rest from reference TRBV18 and TRBJ2-5): NAGVMQNPRHLVRRRGQEARLRCSPMKGHSHVYWYRQLPEEGLKFMVYLQKENIIDESGMPKERFSAEFPKEGPSILRIQQVVRGDSAAYFCASSKDRGQETQYFGPGTRLLVL.

This clone has just a few counts. This rearrangement joins TRBV4-3 to TRBJ2-5, with 10 bases aligning to TRBD1. The CDR3 sequence is 18 residues long. In germline, CDR1 is LGHNA, CDR2 YSLEER. The ends lost 4 bases at V and 2 bases at J; junction bases unmatched: 13. The CDR3 DNA reads TGCGCCAGCAGCCCACGGCCGGGACAGGGGCGATTACAAGAGACCCAGTACTTC. It yields the protein CASSPRPGQGRLQETQYF.

The CDR3 is CARETGEPGELFF. DNA for the CDR3: TGTGCCAGAGAAACAGGGGAGCCCGGGGAGCTGTTTTTT. The rearrangement joins TRBV2 to TRBJ2-2, with 7 bases aligning to TRBD1. CDR3 length: 13 residues. With 9 bases clipped from V and 6 bases from J, the junction kept 7 bases outside the gene matches. Germline values: CDR1 SNHLY, CDR2 FYNNEI. The variable domain in full, completed from reference TRBV2 and TRBJ2-2, reads EPEVTQTPSHQVTQMGQEVILRCVPISNHLYFYWYRQILGQKVEFLVSFYNNEISEKSEIFDDQFSVERPDGSNFTLKIRSTKLEDSAMYFCARETGEPGELFFGEGSRLTVL.

The rearrangement joins TRBV18 to TRBJ1-2, with D hard to call. The germline CDR1 and CDR2 sequences are KGHSH and LQKENI. The V end was cut by 1 base, the J end by 7 bases, with 16 bases between. The CDR3 is 15 residues long. The CDR3 sequence: CASSPRAGERSGYTF. In DNA form, the CDR3 reads TGTGCCAGCTCACCACGCGCCGGGGAGAGAAGTGGCTACACCTTC.

The chain has TRBV6-5 and TRBJ1-6; TRBD1 agrees at 9 bases. Germline loops: CDR1 MNHEY, CDR2 SVGAGI. This CDR3 is 14 amino acids long. V lost 11 bases and J lost 5; bases outside the gene matches: 7. CDR3 DNA sequence: TGTGCCGCCCAGGGGGACAGGGATAATTCACCCCTCCACTTT. Translating it yields CAAQGDRDNSPLHF.

The chain has TRBV5-1 and TRBJ2-5; 9 positions match TRBD1. V shed 7 bases and J 5 bases; nucleotides not matched to a gene: 9. Germline assignment: CDR1 SGHRS and CDR2 YFSETQ. The CDR3 is made up of 14 amino acids. The CDR3, as DNA: TGCGCCAGCTACAGGGGGCGCGGATCGGAGACCCAGTACTTC. It codes for CASYRGRGSETQYF. The full variable domain, in which reference TRBV5-1 and TRBJ2-5 provide the parts outside the CDR3, is KAGVTQTPRYLIKTRGQQVTLSCSPISGHRSVSWYQQTPGQGLQFLFEYFSETQRNKGNFPGRFSGRQFSNSRSEMNVSTLELGDSALYLCASYRGRGSETQYFGPGTRLLVL.